This T cell receptor beta chain was identified in a study of blood T cells in healthy people across ages. PCR was performed a second time for about 6 to 12 cycles using a sample-barcoded 5' primer and a J-beta primer mix. One entry per CDR3 protein, called by TCRdb with MiXCR from the 5' RACE reads. The sample consists of fewer than 650,000 distinct CDR3 sequences, about 27% of them appearing once. CDR1 and CDR2 (germline): GTSNPN, SVGIG (reference sequence). Trimming pared 1 base from V and 6 bases from J, leaving 8 bases between. The CDR3 is 12 residues long. These data were also reused for a study on T cells of mothers and their children. That work contributes: Thymic selection molds TCR recombination output in much the same way for related pairs as for unrelated pairs.

Input material: blood. This clonotype originated in a boy aged 2 to 9 in good health. V is TRBV30 and J is TRBJ2-3; no definite D call. This CDR3 is CAWSDGEDTQYF. The CDR3 coding sequence is TGTGCCTGGAGTGACGGAGAGGATACGCAGTATTTT.